The 11 T cell receptor beta chains below were found in one sample sequenced in a study of T-cell memory formation after mild COVID-19. TCRdb recomputed calls from the 5' RACE reads with MiXCR, one row per CDR3 protein. The table includes 350,000 to 500,000 distinct CDR3 sequences, about a sixth detected once. Material: PBMCs or a T cell subset sorted from them (not recorded which). The receptor source for this set is a man aged 18 to 30 who had mild COVID-19 (a few samples of this study predate the infection). Cell type and time point are not known.

This clonotype was observed a handful of times. The CDR3 sequence is CASSLSYTENIQYF. Here the CDR3 DNA reads TGTGCCAGCAGCTTATCCTACACGGAAAACATTCAGTACTTC. This chain uses TRBV6-6 with TRBJ2-4; D is uncertain. V shed 6 bases and J shed 5 bases, with 14 bases lying between them. CDR1 is MNHNY and CDR2 is SVGAGI in the germline V gene (reference sequence). This CDR3 has 14 amino acids.

This clonotype was counted only a few times. The CDR3 loop reads CASRLSGGRRETQYF. CDR3 DNA: TGTGCCAGCAGATTAAGCGGGGGGCGACGAGAGACCCAGTACTTC. This chain joins TRBV28 and TRBJ2-5; TRBD2 agrees at 9 bases. There are 15 residues in the CDR3. V gave up 6 bases and J gave up 4 bases; unmatched junction bases: 9. Germline values: CDR1 MDHEN, CDR2 SYDVKM.

The rearrangement links TRBV7-9 to TRBJ2-5; TRBD1 matches at 9 bases. From germline, CDR1 is SEHNR and CDR2 FQNEAQ (reference sequence). The CDR3 runs to 16 residues. Trimming cost V 3 bases and J 3 bases; bases outside gene matches: 8. This chain's CDR3 is CASSLMTGTGKETQYF. The CDR3 DNA follows: TGTGCCAGCAGCTTGATGACCGGGACAGGGAAAGAGACCCAGTACTTC.

The chain employs TRBV12-3 or TRBV12-4 and TRBJ1-6; no definite D call. This CDR3 contains 14 residues. Trimming left V 3 bases short and J 7 bases short, with 10 bases between. The CDR3: CASSLLLGNSPLHF. For the CDR3, the DNA is TGTGCCAGCAGTTTGCTTCTGGGAAATTCACCCCTCCACTTT.

This clonotype occurred once. The chain uses TRBV4-2 and TRBJ1-6, with TRBD1 matching 11 bases. Germline CDR1 LGHNA, CDR2 YNFKEQ. This CDR3 spans 16 amino acids. V trimming: 3 bases; J trimming: 9 bases; junction bases outside the gene matches: 7. CDR3 loop: CASSQAAGQGGSPLHF. In DNA, the CDR3 is TGTGCCAGCAGCCAGGCGGCGGGACAGGGGGGTTCACCCCTCCACTTT.

This clonotype was seen only a few times. V gene TRBV6-2 or TRBV6-3 combines with J gene TRBJ1-2, with unresolved D. This CDR3 comprises 11 residues. V lost 5 bases to trimming and J lost 8 bases, with 9 bases between them. Germline V lookup: CDR1 MNHEY, CDR2 SVGEGT. Here the CDR3 DNA reads TGTGCCAGCAGTCGGAACCGCGGCTACACCTTC. Translated: CASSRNRGYTF.

A few counts support this clonotype. For the CDR3, the DNA is TGTGCCAGCAGCTGGACGGGGAATTCACCCCTCCACTTT. Translated: CASSWTGNSPLHF. The chain combines TRBV7-9 with TRBJ1-6; D uncertain. Per germline, CDR1 SEHNR and CDR2 FQNEAQ (reference sequence). V was cut by 4 bases and J by 7 bases, with 8 bases left in between. The CDR3 sequence is 13 residues long. The whole variable domain, remainder taken from reference TRBV7-9 and TRBJ1-6, is DTGVSQNPRHKITKRGQNVTFRCDPISEHNRLYWYRQTLGQGPEFLTYFQNEAQLEKSRLLSDRFSAERPKGSFSTLEIQRTEQGDSAMYLCASSWTGNSPLHFGNGTRLTVT.

The CDR3 reads CASSRADRSSYNSPLHF. The CDR3 DNA follows: TGTGCCAGCTCACGGGCAGACCGAAGCTCCTATAATTCACCCCTCCACTTT. This chain uses TRBV18 with TRBJ1-6; no clear D gene. V dropped 4 bases and J dropped 0 bases, with 13 bases sitting between them. The CDR3 contains 17 residues. Germline values: CDR1 KGHSH, CDR2 LQKENI.

The chain employs TRBV6-5 and TRBJ1-2; D is possibly TRBD1 (6 bases). V dropped 7 bases and J dropped 3 bases, with 15 bases sitting between them. Germline V gives CDR1 MNHEY, CDR2 SVGAGI. This CDR3 region has 14 residues. CDR3 region: CASTDRWRHYGYTF. In DNA form, the CDR3 reads TGTGCCAGCACCGACAGGTGGCGTCACTATGGCTACACCTTC.

The chain joins TRBV5-1 to TRBJ2-7, with D possibly called TRBD1 or TRBD2 (5 bases each). V gave up 0 bases and J gave up 4 bases, with 8 bases separating them. The CDR3 has 13 amino acids. Germline CDR1 reads SGHRS; CDR2 reads YFSETQ. The DNA of the CDR3 is TGCGCCAGCAGCTTGGTTGGGGGTTACGAGCAGTACGTC. Translated, it gives CASSLVGGYEQYV.

There are a few counts of this clonotype. The gene calls are TRBV6-5 and TRBJ1-2; D uncertain. From germline, CDR1 is MNHEY and CDR2 SVGAGI. The CDR3 has 13 amino acids. The V end was cut by 4 bases, the J end by 4 bases, with 10 bases between. CDR3 coding DNA: TGTGCCAGCAGTTCCGCGGGGTCCTATGGCTACACCTTC. Its translation: CASSSAGSYGYTF.